This T cell receptor beta chain derives from a study of siplizumab effects on memory and regulatory T cells. CDR1 is LNHDA, CDR2 SQIVND, per germline (reference sequence). With 8 bases clipped from V and 4 bases from J, the junction kept 8 bases outside the gene matches. The CDR3 totals 14 residues. Some clones are missing from TCRdb's copy, which holds only in-frame ones; the method was immunoSEQ multiplex PCR. The sample consists of some 100,000 clones, 92% of them appearing once. The source material was non-Treg CD4+ T cells sorted from blood. This chain links TRBV19 with TRBJ2-1, with 7 bases matching TRBD2. The source is a human donor in good health. The CDR3 loop reads CASRKREAYNEQFF. As DNA, the CDR3 is TGTGCCAGTCGGAAGCGGGAAGCGTACAATGAGCAGTTCTTC.